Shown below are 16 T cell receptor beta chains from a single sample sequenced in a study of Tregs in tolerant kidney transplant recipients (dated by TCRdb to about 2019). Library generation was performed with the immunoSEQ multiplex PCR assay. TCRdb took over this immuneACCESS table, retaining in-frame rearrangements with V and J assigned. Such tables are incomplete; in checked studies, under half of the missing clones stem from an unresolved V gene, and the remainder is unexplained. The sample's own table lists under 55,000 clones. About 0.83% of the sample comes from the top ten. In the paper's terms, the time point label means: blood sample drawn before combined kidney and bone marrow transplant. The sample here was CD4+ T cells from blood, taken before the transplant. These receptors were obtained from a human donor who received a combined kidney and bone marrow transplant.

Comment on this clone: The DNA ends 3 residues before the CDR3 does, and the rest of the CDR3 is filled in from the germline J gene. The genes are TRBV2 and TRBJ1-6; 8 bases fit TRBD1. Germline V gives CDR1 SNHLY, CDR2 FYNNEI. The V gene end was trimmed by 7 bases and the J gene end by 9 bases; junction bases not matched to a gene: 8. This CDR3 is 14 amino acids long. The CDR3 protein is CASTFGQGTSPLHF. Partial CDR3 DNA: TGTGCCAGCACCTTTGGACAGGGAACTTCACCC.

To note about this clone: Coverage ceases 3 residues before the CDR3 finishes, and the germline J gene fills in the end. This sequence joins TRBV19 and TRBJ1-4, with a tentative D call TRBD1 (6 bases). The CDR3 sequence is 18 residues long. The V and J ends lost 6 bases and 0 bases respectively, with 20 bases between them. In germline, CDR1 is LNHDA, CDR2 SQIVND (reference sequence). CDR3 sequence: CASRRSEWTVATNEKLFF. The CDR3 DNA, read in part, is TGTGCCAGTAGGAGATCCGAATGGACAGTTGCAACTAATGAAAAA.

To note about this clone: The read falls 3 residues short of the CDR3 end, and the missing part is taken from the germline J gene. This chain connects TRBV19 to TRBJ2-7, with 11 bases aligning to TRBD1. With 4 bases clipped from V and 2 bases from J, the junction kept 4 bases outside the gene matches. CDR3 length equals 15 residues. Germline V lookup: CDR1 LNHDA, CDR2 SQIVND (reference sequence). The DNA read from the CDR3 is TGTGCCAGTAGTAAGGGGACAGGGGGAACCTACGAG. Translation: CASSKGTGGTYE. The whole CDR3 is CASSKGTGGTYEQYF.

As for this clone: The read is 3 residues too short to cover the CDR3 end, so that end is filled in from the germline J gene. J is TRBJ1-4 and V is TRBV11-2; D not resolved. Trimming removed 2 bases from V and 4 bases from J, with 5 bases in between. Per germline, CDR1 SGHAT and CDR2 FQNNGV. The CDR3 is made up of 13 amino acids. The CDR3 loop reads CASSLIVNEKLFF. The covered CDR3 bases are TGTGCCAGCAGCTTAATCGTTAATGAAAAA.

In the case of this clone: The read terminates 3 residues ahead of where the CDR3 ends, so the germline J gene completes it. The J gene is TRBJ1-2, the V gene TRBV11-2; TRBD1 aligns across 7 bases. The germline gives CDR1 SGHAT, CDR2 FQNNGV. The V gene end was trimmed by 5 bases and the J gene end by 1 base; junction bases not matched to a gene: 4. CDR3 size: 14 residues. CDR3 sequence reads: CASSQQGFNYGYTF. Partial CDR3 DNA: TGTGCCAGCAGCCAACAGGGGTTTAACTATGGC.

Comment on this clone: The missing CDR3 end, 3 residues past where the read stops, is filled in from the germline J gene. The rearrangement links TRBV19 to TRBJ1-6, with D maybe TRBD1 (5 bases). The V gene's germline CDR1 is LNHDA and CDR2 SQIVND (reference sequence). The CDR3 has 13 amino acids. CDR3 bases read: TGTGCCAGTAGTATCAGGGATCGGGCTCCC. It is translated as CASSIRDRAP. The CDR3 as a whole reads CASSIRDRAPLHF.

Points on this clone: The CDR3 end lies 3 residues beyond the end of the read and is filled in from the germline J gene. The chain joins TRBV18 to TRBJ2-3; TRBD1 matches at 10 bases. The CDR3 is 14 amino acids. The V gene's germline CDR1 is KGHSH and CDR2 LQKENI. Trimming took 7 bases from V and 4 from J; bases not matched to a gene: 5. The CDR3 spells CASFAGQGSDTQYF. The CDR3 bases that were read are TGTGCCAGCTTCGCGGGACAGGGGTCAGATACG.

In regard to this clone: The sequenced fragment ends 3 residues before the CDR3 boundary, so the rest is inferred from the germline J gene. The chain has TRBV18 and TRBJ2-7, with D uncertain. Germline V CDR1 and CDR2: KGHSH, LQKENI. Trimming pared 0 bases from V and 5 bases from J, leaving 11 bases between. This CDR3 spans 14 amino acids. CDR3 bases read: TGTGCCAGCTCACCACCCTCCTCGGTCAACGAG. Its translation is CASSPPSSVNE. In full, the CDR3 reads CASSPPSSVNEQYF.

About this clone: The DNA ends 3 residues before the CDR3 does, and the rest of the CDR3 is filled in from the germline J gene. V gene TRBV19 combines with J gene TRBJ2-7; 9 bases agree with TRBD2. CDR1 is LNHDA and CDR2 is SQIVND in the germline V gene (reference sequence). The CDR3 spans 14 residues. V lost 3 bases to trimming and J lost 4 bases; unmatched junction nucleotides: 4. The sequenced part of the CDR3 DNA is TGTGCCAGTAGTATGGTAGCGGGAGAGTACGAG. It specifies CASSMVAGEYE. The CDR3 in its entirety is CASSMVAGEYEQYF.

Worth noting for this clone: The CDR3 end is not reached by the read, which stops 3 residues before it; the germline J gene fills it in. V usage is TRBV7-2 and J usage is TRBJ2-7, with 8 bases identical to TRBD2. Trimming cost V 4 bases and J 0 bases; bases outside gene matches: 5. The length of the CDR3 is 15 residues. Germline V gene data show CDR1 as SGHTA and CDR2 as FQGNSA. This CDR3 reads CASSYSAGASYEQYF. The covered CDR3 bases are TGTGCCAGCAGCTACTCAGCGGGAGCCTCCTACGAG.

The CDR3 DNA, read in part, is TGCGCCAGCAGCTTGGGGGGCGTCGGCTATGGC. Its translation: CASSLGGVGYG. The full CDR3 protein is CASSLGGVGYGYTF. This chain uses TRBV5-1 with TRBJ1-2, with D perhaps TRBD1 (5 bases). The read terminates 3 residues ahead of where the CDR3 ends, so the germline J gene completes it. The germline V and J ends were trimmed by 0 bases and 4 bases, with 10 bases remaining between them. The CDR3 runs to 14 residues. CDR1 is SGHRS, CDR2 YFSETQ, per germline.

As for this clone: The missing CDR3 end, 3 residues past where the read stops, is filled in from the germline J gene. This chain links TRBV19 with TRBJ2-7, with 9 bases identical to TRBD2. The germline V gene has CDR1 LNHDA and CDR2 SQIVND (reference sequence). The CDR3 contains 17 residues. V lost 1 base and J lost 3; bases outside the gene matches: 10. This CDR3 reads CASSIGSGLAGRYEQYF. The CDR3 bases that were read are TGTGCCAGTAGTATAGGGTCGGGACTAGCCGGTCGCTACGAG.

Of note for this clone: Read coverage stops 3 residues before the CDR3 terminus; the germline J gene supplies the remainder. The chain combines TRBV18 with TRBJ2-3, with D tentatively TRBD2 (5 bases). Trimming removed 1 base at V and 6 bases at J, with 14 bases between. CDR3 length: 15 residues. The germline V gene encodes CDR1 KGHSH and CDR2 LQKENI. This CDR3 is CASSPQAGLPDTQYF. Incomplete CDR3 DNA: TGTGCCAGCTCACCACAGGCGGGTCTCCCCGATACG.

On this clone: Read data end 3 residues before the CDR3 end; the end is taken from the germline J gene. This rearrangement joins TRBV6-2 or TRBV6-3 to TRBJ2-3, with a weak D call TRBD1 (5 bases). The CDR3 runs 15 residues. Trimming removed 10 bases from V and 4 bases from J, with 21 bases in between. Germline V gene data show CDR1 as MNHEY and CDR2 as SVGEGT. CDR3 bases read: TGTGCCACCACGAATTTTCAGGGTGGAGCAGATACG. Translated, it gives CATTNFQGGADT. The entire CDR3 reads CATTNFQGGADTQYF.

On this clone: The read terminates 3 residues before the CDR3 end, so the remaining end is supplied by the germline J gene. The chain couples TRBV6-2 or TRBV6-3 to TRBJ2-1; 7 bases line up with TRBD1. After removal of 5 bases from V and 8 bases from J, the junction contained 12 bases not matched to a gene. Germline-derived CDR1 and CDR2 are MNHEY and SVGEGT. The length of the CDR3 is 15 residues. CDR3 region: CASSLAQGPLDEQFF. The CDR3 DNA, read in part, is TGTGCCAGCAGTCTTGCACAGGGGCCCCTCGATGAG.

This CDR3 is CASSYGETQYF. Partial CDR3 DNA: TGTGCCAGCAGTTACGGCGAGACC. The chain joins TRBV6-2 or TRBV6-3 to TRBJ2-5, with D unresolved. The sequenced fragment ends 3 residues before the CDR3 boundary, so the rest is inferred from the germline J gene. This CDR3 spans 11 amino acids. Germline lookup yields CDR1 MNHEY and CDR2 SVGEGT. Trimming cost V 2 bases and J 5 bases, with 3 bases left between them.